This T cell receptor (beta chain) originates from a study of blood T cell repertoires in COVID-19. Clones were read by immunoSEQ multiplex PCR, and TCRdb kept only the in-frame ones, dropping some. The sample gives a few hundred thousand clones, 84% of which show up once; 6.8% is in the top ten. The participants were between about 18 and 90 years old and came from some 23 US areas. Sequences were obtained from PBMCs or T cells enriched from blood (not recorded which). This receptor was identified in a woman between 35 and 50 years old who had recovered from COVID-19.

The CDR3 sequence is CASSIALTGVKNHGYTF. CDR3 in DNA: TGTGCCAGCAGCATTGCATTGACAGGGGTGAAGAATCATGGCTACACCTTC. This chain uses TRBV5-4 with TRBJ1-2; 8 bases map to TRBD1. The V gene's germline CDR1 is SGHNT and CDR2 YYREEE (reference sequence). V lost 4 bases, J lost 6 bases, and 17 bases stayed unmatched. The CDR3 length is 17 residues.